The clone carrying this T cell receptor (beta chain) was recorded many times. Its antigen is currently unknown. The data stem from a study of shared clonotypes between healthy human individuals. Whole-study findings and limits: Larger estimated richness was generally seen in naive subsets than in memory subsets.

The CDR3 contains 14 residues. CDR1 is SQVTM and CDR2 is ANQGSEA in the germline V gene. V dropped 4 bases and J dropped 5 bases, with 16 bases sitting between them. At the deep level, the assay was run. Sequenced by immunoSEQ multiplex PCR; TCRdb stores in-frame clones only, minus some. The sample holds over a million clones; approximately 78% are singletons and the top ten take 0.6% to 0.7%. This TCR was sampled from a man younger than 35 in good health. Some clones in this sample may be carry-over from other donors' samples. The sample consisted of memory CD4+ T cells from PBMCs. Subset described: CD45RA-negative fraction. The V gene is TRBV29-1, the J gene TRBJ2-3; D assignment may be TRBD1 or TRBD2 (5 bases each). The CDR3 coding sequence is TGCAGCGTTGTCGGGGCCGCAAGAGGAGATACGCAGTATTTT. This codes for CSVVGAARGDTQYF.